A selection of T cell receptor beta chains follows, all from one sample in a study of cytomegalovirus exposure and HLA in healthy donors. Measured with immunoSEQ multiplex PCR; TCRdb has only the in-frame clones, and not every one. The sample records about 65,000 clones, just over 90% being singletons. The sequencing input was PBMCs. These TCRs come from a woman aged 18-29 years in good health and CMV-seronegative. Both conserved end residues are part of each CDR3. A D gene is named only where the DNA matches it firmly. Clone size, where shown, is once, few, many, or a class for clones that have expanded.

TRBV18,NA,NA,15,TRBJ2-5,CASSQSRDGGRTQYF,TGTGCCAGCTCGCAGTCCCGGGACGGGGGTAGGACCCAGTACTTC
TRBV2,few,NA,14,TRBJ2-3,CASSVWTTTDTQYF,TGTGCCAGCAGTGTATGGACTACCACAGATACGCAGTATTTT
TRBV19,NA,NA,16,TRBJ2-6,CASSTVRGSGANVLTF,TGTGCCAGTAGTACCGTCCGAGGTTCTGGGGCCAACGTCCTGACTTTC
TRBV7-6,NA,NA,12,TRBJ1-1,CASSSPNTEAFF,TGTGCCAGCAGCTCTCCCAACACTGAAGCTTTCTTT
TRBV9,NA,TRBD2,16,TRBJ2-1,CASSVDGAGGGNEQFF,TGTGCCAGCAGCGTAGATGGAGCGGGGGGGGGCAATGAGCAGTTCTTC
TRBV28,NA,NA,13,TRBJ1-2,CASSFAGSNSYTF,TGTGCCAGCAGTTTTGCGGGGTCGAATAGCTACACCTTC
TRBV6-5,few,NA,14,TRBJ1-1,CASSYNQTNTEAFF,TGTGCCAGCAGTTATAACCAGACAAACACTGAAGCTTTCTTT
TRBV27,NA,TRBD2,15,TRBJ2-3,CASCQLAGGGDTQYF,TGTGCCAGCTGCCAACTAGCGGGGGGCGGAGATACGCAGTATTTT
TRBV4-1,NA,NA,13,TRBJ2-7,CASSQDFGNEQYF,TGCGCCAGCAGCCAAGATTTCGGTAACGAGCAGTACTTC
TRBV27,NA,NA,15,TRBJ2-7,CASRDSGGPLYEQYF,TGTGCCAGCAGAGATTCAGGGGGGCCCCTCTACGAGCAGTACTTC
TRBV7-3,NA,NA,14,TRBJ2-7,CASSQYSGTYEQYF,TGTGCCAGCAGCCAATACAGTGGTACCTACGAGCAGTACTTC
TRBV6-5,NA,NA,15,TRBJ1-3,CASSYSQASGNTIYF,TGTGCCAGCAGTTACTCACAGGCCTCTGGAAACACCATATATTTT
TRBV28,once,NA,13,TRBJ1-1,CASSLRTDIEAFF,TGTGCCAGCAGTTTACGCACAGACATTGAAGCTTTCTTT
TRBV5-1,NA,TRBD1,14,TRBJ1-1,CASSPQGAGSEAFF,TGCGCCAGCAGCCCACAGGGGGCCGGGTCTGAAGCTTTCTTT
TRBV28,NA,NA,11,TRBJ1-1,CASTLYTEAFF,TGTGCCAGCACCTTATACACTGAAGCTTTCTTT